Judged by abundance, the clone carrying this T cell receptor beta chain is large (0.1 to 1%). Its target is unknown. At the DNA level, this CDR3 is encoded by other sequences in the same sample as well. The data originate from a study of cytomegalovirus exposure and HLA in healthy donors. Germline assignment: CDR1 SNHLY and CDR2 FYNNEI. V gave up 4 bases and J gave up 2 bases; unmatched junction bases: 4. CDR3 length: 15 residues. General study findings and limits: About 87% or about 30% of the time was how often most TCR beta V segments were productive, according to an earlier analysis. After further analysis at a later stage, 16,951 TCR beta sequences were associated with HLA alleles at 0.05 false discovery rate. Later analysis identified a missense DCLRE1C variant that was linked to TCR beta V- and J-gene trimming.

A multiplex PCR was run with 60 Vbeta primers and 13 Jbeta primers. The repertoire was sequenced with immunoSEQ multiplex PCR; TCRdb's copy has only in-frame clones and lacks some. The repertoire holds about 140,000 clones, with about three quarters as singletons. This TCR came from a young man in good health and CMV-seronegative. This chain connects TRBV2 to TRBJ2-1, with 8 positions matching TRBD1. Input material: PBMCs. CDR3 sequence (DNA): TGTGCCAGCAGTGGGACAGGGAGCACCTACAATGAGCAGTTCTTC. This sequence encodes CASSGTGSTYNEQFF.